Shown below are 29 T cell receptor beta chains from a single sample sequenced in a study of Ad26.COV2.S vaccination and SARS-CoV-2 variants. As for treatment: around 19 received Ad26.COV2.S at low or high dose, single or two shots; 5 received placebo; per-sample allocation not given. Sampling occurred on day 63 after the first vaccine or placebo injection. Generated by immunoSEQ multiplex PCR, the TCRdb table keeps only in-frame clones and is missing some. The sample lists about 450,000 clones, roughly 89% occurring once. Specimen: peripheral blood, collected in a trial of Ad26.COV2.S vaccine versus placebo. The source is a person aged 18-65 years who received the Ad26.COV2.S COVID-19 vaccine or a placebo.

The rearrangement joins TRBV5-5 to TRBJ2-7; D ambiguous. The V and J ends lost 4 bases and 0 bases respectively, with 11 bases between them. Germline V gene sequence: CDR1 SGHKS, CDR2 YYEKEE (reference sequence). The CDR3 is 14 residues long. CDR3 sequence (DNA): TGTGCCAGCAGCCAACCCCCCCGCTCCTACGAGCAGTACGTC. Its translation is CASSQPPRSYEQYV.

The chain couples TRBV7-3 to TRBJ1-2, with TRBD1 matching over 9 bases. Per germline, CDR1 SGHTA and CDR2 FQGTGA. The V segment lost 4 bases and the J segment 3 bases; nucleotides outside the gene matches: 15. This CDR3 spans 18 amino acids. CDR3 nucleotide sequence: TGTGCCAGCAGCTCCCTCCGGGACAGGGAGTTTTTAGACTATGGCTACACCTTC. Amino acids: CASSSLRDREFLDYGYTF. Full variable domain (rest looked up from reference TRBV7-3 and TRBJ1-2): GAGVSQTPSNKVTEKGKYVELRCDPISGHTALYWYRQSLGQGPEFLIYFQGTGAADDSGLPNDRFFAVRPEGSVSTLKIQRTERGDSAVYLCASSSLRDREFLDYGYTFGSGTRLTVV.

The genes are TRBV28 and TRBJ1-6, with D hard to call. In germline, CDR1 is MDHEN, CDR2 SYDVKM. V shed 7 bases and J shed 3 bases, with 13 bases lying between them. This CDR3 is 15 amino acids long. This CDR3 is CASKGAWGYNSPLHF. The CDR3 DNA reads TGTGCCAGCAAAGGCGCTTGGGGCTATAATTCACCCCTCCACTTT. The full variable domain, rest sourced from reference TRBV28 and TRBJ1-6, is DVKVTQSSRYLVKRTGEKVFLECVQDMDHENMFWYRQDPGLGLRLIYFSYDVKMKEKGDIPEGYSVSREKKERFSLILESASTNQTSMYLCASKGAWGYNSPLHFGNGTRLTVT.

The gene calls are TRBV30 and TRBJ2-1, with a possible D match to TRBD1 (6 bases). The CDR3 runs 17 residues. Germline CDR1 is GTSNPN and CDR2 is SVGIG (reference sequence). The germline V and J ends were trimmed by 2 bases and 7 bases, with 24 bases remaining between them. The CDR3 DNA follows: TGTGCCTGGAGTCCCCCGACAGGCTCCCTGGGGTGGAATGAGCAGTTCTTC. Translating gives CAWSPPTGSLGWNEQFF. Full variable domain (outside the CDR3, taken from reference TRBV30 and TRBJ2-1): SQTIHQWPATLVQPVGSPLSLECTVEGTSNPNLYWYRQAAGRGLQLLFYSVGIGQISSEVPQNLSASRPQDRQFILSSKKLLLSDSGFYLCAWSPPTGSLGWNEQFFGPGTRLTVL.

The gene calls are TRBV9 and TRBJ1-2; 7 positions match TRBD1. Looked up from germline, CDR1 is SGDLS and CDR2 is YYNGEE. This CDR3 contains 15 residues. With V trimmed by 3 bases and J by 4 bases, 9 bases remained unmatched. CDR3 nucleotide sequence: TGTGCCAGCAGCGGGGGCGAGGGACAGAGCTATGGCTACACCTTC. Its translation: CASSGGEGQSYGYTF.

The genes are TRBV5-1 and TRBJ1-1, with a tentative D call TRBD1 (5 bases). The CDR3 is made up of 13 amino acids. CDR1 and CDR2 (germline): SGHRS, YFSETQ. Trimming removed 4 bases from V and 4 bases from J, with 11 bases in between. DNA of the CDR3: TGCGCCAGCAGCAGGGACTCGAGCACTGAAGCTTTCTTT. Its protein is CASSRDSSTEAFF.

The rearrangement joins TRBV7-2 to TRBJ2-3; D gene ambiguous. The CDR3 sequence is 15 residues long. Germline loops: CDR1 SGHTA, CDR2 FQGNSA. V lost 1 base and J lost 4, with 12 bases in between. CDR3 in DNA: TGTGCCAGCAGCTTAGTGGGGTTGGGCGCAGATACGCAGTATTTT. Translating it yields CASSLVGLGADTQYF. Full variable domain (missing parts from reference TRBV7-2 and TRBJ2-3): GAGVSQSPSNKVTEKGKDVELRCDPISGHTALYWYRQSLGQGLEFLIYFQGNSAPDKSGLPSDRFSAERTGGSVSTLTIQRTQQEDSAVYLCASSLVGLGADTQYFGPGTRLTVL.

The J gene is TRBJ2-1, the V gene TRBV7-7; perhaps D is TRBD1 or TRBD2 (6 bases each). V was cut by 3 bases and J by 4 bases, with 10 bases left in between. The CDR3 sequence is 14 residues long. Germline V gene sequence: CDR1 SSHAT, CDR2 FNYEAQ (reference sequence). For the CDR3, the DNA is TGTGCCAGCAGCTTTGGGGGGCCTTACAATGAGCAGTTCTTC. Protein sequence: CASSFGGPYNEQFF.

The chain uses TRBV7-8 and TRBJ2-2, with TRBD2 matching 8 bases. The CDR3 is made up of 18 amino acids. CDR1 and CDR2 from the germline V gene are SGHVS and FQNEAQ. V was clipped by 5 bases and J by 4 bases; unmatched bases: 15. The chain's CDR3 is CASSRDGRGLAGTGELFF. CDR3 in DNA: TGTGCCAGCAGCCGAGACGGACGTGGACTAGCCGGCACCGGGGAGCTGTTTTTT.

The chain links TRBV7-3 to TRBJ2-1, with TRBD1 as a possible D gene (5 bases). Trimming left V 0 bases short and J 4 bases short, with 22 bases between. Germline values: CDR1 SGHTA, CDR2 FQGTGA. The CDR3 spans 19 residues. DNA of the CDR3: TGTGCCAGCAGCTTAACCCTCAGGGCAGACACAAAAGCATACAATGAGCAGTTCTTC. Translation gives CASSLTLRADTKAYNEQFF. The complete variable domain, with remaining parts taken from reference TRBV7-3 and TRBJ2-1, reads GAGVSQTPSNKVTEKGKYVELRCDPISGHTALYWYRQSLGQGPEFLIYFQGTGAADDSGLPNDRFFAVRPEGSVSTLKIQRTERGDSAVYLCASSLTLRADTKAYNEQFFGPGTRLTVL.

V gene TRBV4-1 combines with J gene TRBJ2-5; D not resolved. Trimming left V 4 bases short and J 5 bases short, with 11 bases between. This CDR3 has 13 residues. Germline lookup yields CDR1 MGHRA and CDR2 YSYEKL. The DNA for the CDR3 is TGCGCCAGCAGCCGGGTGTATCGGGAGACCCAGTACTTC. Residues: CASSRVYRETQYF.

The rearrangement joins TRBV4-3 to TRBJ2-5; D remains ambiguous. Trimming shortened V by 4 bases and J by 5 bases, and 11 bases separated the two germline ends. Germline V gene data show CDR1 as LGHNA and CDR2 as YSLEER. There are 13 residues in the CDR3. The CDR3 loop reads CASSRGFLETQYF. CDR3 nucleotide sequence: TGCGCCAGCAGCCGAGGCTTTCTGGAGACCCAGTACTTC.

V usage is TRBV7-9 and J usage is TRBJ2-1, with TRBD1 identical over 7 bases. CDR3 length: 16 amino acids. Trimming took 5 bases from V and 0 from J; bases not matched to a gene: 7. Germline loops: CDR1 SEHNR, CDR2 FQNEAQ (reference sequence). The DNA of the CDR3 is TGTGCCAGCAGCGGCCAGACAGGGAGCTCCTACAATGAGCAGTTCTTC. Translation gives CASSGQTGSSYNEQFF.

This clone came up a few times. The rearrangement uses TRBV3-1 (or the pseudogene TRBV3-2) and TRBJ1-6; TRBD1 agrees at 7 bases. V trimming: 2 bases; J trimming: 6 bases; junction bases outside the gene matches: 4. Germline V CDR1 and CDR2: LGHDT, YNNKEL (reference sequence). The CDR3 sequence is 15 residues long. The CDR3 DNA reads TGTGCCAGCAGCCAAAACAGGGGACCTAATTCACCCCTCCACTTT. Translated: CASSQNRGPNSPLHF.

This chain joins TRBV4-2 and TRBJ2-3; 12 nucleotides match TRBD2. Germline lookup yields CDR1 LGHNA and CDR2 YNFKEQ. Unmatched junction bases numbered 6, after V lost 5 bases and J lost 0 bases. CDR3 size: 17 residues. The CDR3 coding sequence is TGTGCCAGCAGCGTTCGACTAGCGGGGGTTAGCACAGATACGCAGTATTTT. It specifies CASSVRLAGVSTDTQYF.

This chain links TRBV3-1 (or the pseudogene TRBV3-2) with TRBJ2-3; D is unclear. V was cut by 4 bases and J by 4 bases, with 12 bases left in between. The V gene's germline CDR1 is LGHDT and CDR2 YNNKEL (reference sequence). The CDR3 runs 14 residues. The CDR3 bases are TGTGCCAGCAGCCCGAGTCCCAGCTCAGATACGCAGTATTTT. Translating gives CASSPSPSSDTQYF.

This rearrangement joins TRBV5-1 to TRBJ2-7, with D perhaps matching TRBD2 (5 bases). Germline CDR1 reads SGHRS; CDR2 reads YFSETQ. With 5 bases removed from V and 5 bases from J, the gap between germline ends came to 23 bases. The CDR3 contains 16 residues. CDR3 DNA sequence: TGCGCCAGCAGGACATCCGGGAACCCCCTCGCTGACGAGCAGTACTTC. It yields the protein CASRTSGNPLADEQYF.

V usage is TRBV4-1 and J usage is TRBJ2-3, with D perhaps TRBD1 or TRBD2 (7 bases each). With 2 bases removed from V and 0 bases from J, the gap between germline ends came to 12 bases. This CDR3 has 16 residues. Per the germline V gene, CDR1 is MGHRA and CDR2 is YSYEKL. CDR3 bases: TGCGCCAGCAGCCAACAGGGGGGGTCCAGCACAGATACGCAGTATTTT. Translated, it gives CASSQQGGSSTDTQYF.

This clone appeared once. V is TRBV5-1 and J is TRBJ2-7; 8 bases agree with TRBD1. Germline CDR1 reads SGHRS; CDR2 reads YFSETQ. Trimming took 0 bases from V and 5 from J; bases not matched to a gene: 7. CDR3 length: 15 amino acids. The chain's CDR3 is CASSLGPQGDHEQYV. The CDR3 DNA reads TGCGCCAGCAGCTTGGGGCCACAGGGGGACCACGAGCAGTACGTC.

This chain connects TRBV5-1 to TRBJ2-5, with D perhaps TRBD2 (6 bases). This CDR3 contains 15 residues. Germline-derived CDR1 and CDR2 are SGHRS and YFSETQ. V lost 2 bases and J 2 bases, leaving 13 bases between the germline ends. CDR3 in amino acids: CASSFSRRGQETQYF. The CDR3, as DNA: TGCGCCAGCAGCTTTAGTAGGAGGGGTCAAGAGACCCAGTACTTC.

The rearrangement uses TRBV14 and TRBJ2-3; no clear D gene. This CDR3 spans 15 amino acids. V gave up 3 bases and J gave up 2 bases, with 12 bases separating them. Per germline, CDR1 SGHDN and CDR2 FVKESK. DNA of the CDR3: TGTGCCAGCAGCCATAATAGACTTGTCACAGATACGCAGTATTTT. This translates into CASSHNRLVTDTQYF.

About this clone: The same CDR3 arises from other DNA sequences in this sample as well. This chain uses TRBV2 with TRBJ1-1; D is unresolved. The germline CDR1 and CDR2 sequences are SNHLY and FYNNEI. The CDR3 consists of 12 residues. V was pared by 6 bases and J by 3 bases, with 8 bases between. This CDR3 reads CASRGLYTEAFF. The CDR3 region has the DNA TGTGCCAGCAGAGGACTTTACACTGAAGCTTTCTTT.

This chain connects TRBV7-9 to TRBJ1-2; D call uncertain. Trimming pared 5 bases from V and 5 bases from J, leaving 9 bases between. The CDR3 is 12 residues long. CDR1 is SEHNR, CDR2 FQNEAQ, per germline (reference sequence). Here the CDR3 reads CASSDDKYGYTF. CDR3 coding DNA: TGTGCCAGCAGCGATGACAAGTATGGCTACACCTTC.

This chain connects TRBV19 to TRBJ2-7; D unclear. Germline V CDR1 and CDR2: LNHDA, SQIVND (reference sequence). Trimming cost V 6 bases and J 2 bases, with 5 bases left between them. The CDR3 consists of 11 residues. The CDR3 spells CASSATYEQYV. CDR3 DNA sequence: TGTGCCAGTAGCGCCACCTACGAGCAGTACGTC.

The chain combines TRBV18 with TRBJ2-1, with 7 bases lining up with TRBD2. V was clipped by 3 bases and J by 4 bases; unmatched bases: 15. This CDR3 spans 18 amino acids. CDR1 is KGHSH, CDR2 LQKENI, per germline. DNA for the CDR3: TGTGCCAGCTCACCGCCCCAGAGCAGCGGGGCATTTTACAATGAGCAGTTCTTC. This sequence encodes CASSPPQSSGAFYNEQFF.

The chain is built from TRBV9 and TRBJ1-2; D not certain. CDR3 length: 11 amino acids. Germline CDR1 and CDR2: SGDLS and YYNGEE. V lost 3 bases and J lost 6, with 6 bases in between. In nucleotides, the CDR3 is TGTGCCAGCAGCGATCGCGATGGCTACACCTTC. Its translation is CASSDRDGYTF.

The CDR3 bases are TGTGCCAGCAGCTTAGGGTCTGACGCAGAGACCCAGTACTTC. This gives the protein CASSLGSDAETQYF. This rearrangement joins TRBV7-7 to TRBJ2-5; the D is unclear. CDR1 SSHAT and CDR2 FNYEAQ come from the germline V gene (reference sequence). Trimming took 1 base from V and 4 from J, leaving 10 bases between them. The CDR3 covers 14 residues.

V is TRBV2 and J is TRBJ1-2; D unresolved. The CDR3 spans 14 residues. V was shortened by 8 bases and J by 0 bases, with 13 bases between the two germline ends. Germline V gives CDR1 SNHLY, CDR2 FYNNEI. CDR3 sequence reads: CASGLMRANYGYTF. The CDR3 nucleotides read TGTGCCAGCGGTCTAATGAGAGCTAACTATGGCTACACCTTC.

The V call is TRBV19, the J call TRBJ2-5; no reliable D call. V shed 3 bases and J shed 5 bases, with 10 bases lying between them. This CDR3 is 13 amino acids long. Germline CDR1 LNHDA, CDR2 SQIVND (reference sequence). The CDR3 is CASSISSRETQYF. The CDR3 bases are TGTGCCAGTAGTATCTCTAGTCGCGAGACCCAGTACTTC. The full variable domain, in which reference TRBV19 and TRBJ2-5 provide the parts outside the CDR3, is DGGITQSPKYLFRKEGQNVTLSCEQNLNHDAMYWYRQDPGQGLRLIYYSQIVNDFQKGDIAEGYSVSREKKESFPLTVTSAQKNPTAFYLCASSISSRETQYFGPGTRLLVL.